This T cell receptor (beta chain) originates from a study of regulatory T cells in long-lasting Graves disease. The time point denotes: persistent/refractory GD, antithyroid drugs over 5 years with positive TRAb. RNA isolated from PBMCs was used to make the TCR library. Researchers made TCR beta libraries by using iRepertoire HTBI primers and running Arm-PCR on CDR3 regions. TCRdb reprocessed the multiplex PCR reads via MiXCR and lists one record per CDR3 protein. Of 350,000 to 450,000 distinct CDR3 sequences listed, around 20% are singletons. Note on this clonotype: Its antigen is currently unknown.

Points from the study as a whole: Newly diagnosed disease favored TRBV20-1 and TRBJ2-1 over persistent disease. TCR diversity was lower in persistent than newly diagnosed Graves' disease.

The CDR3 has 15 residues. Germline trimming cut 3 bases from V and 1 base from J; bases unmatched to any gene: 4. From germline, CDR1 is SGHRS and CDR2 YFSETQ. The genes are TRBV5-1 and TRBJ1-3; TRBD1 aligns across 7 bases. Sequenced material: peripheral blood mononuclear cells (PBMCs), taken when the disease was refractory, from a patient treated with antithyroid drugs. This clonotype was sampled from a female donor with Graves disease. CDR3 region: CASSWTGDSGNTIYF. CDR3 sequence (DNA): TGCGCCAGCAGCTGGACAGGAGATTCTGGAAACACCATATATTTT.